This TCR beta chain was captured by sequencing in a study of monozygotic twins with inflammatory bowel disease. Study results and limitations: Healthy co-twins exceeded IBD patients in TCRbeta diversity as measured by inverse Simpson. Among T cells, the various subtypes were not distinguishable.

The authors ran two nested PCRs of around 15 and 9 cycles on TCRalpha and TCRbeta cDNA. Reprocessing the 5' RACE reads, TCRdb reports a single entry for every CDR3 protein and omits DNA. The table lists approximately 330,000 distinct CDR3 sequences. The CDR3 has 12 amino acids. The germline CDR1 and CDR2 sequences are DFQATT and SNEGSKA (reference sequence). Note on this clonotype: As yet, its antigen is unknown.

For every donor, one blood sample of approximately 2.5 ml was drawn. The sequence derives from a human donor with ulcerative colitis or Crohn's disease, or a healthy co-twin of an affected twin (not recorded which). This chain links TRBV20-1 with TRBJ1-1; TCRdb returns TRBD1, unconfirmable since there is no DNA. Specimen: blood. The CDR3 protein is CSARDGGTEAFF.